This T cell receptor (beta chain) is drawn from a study of cytomegalovirus exposure and HLA in healthy donors. In the PCR, 60 Vbeta and 13 Jbeta primers were used. Some clones are missing from TCRdb's copy, which holds only in-frame ones; the method was immunoSEQ multiplex PCR. The repertoire holds about 190,000 clones, with about 69% as singletons. V was clipped by 5 bases and J by 5 bases; unmatched bases: 10. Germline V gene lookup returns CDR1 SNHLY and CDR2 FYNNEI. The CDR3 contains 15 residues. This clone has more than one count but fewer than ten. The sequencing input was PBMCs. This TCR was recovered from a man aged 25 to 40 in good health and CMV-seropositive. The gene calls are TRBV2 and TRBJ2-7, with 9 positions matching TRBD2. The CDR3, as DNA: TGTGCCAGCAGTCTGAGGGCGGGGGGGCGGAACGAGCAGTACTTC. Translating gives CASSLRAGGRNEQYF.